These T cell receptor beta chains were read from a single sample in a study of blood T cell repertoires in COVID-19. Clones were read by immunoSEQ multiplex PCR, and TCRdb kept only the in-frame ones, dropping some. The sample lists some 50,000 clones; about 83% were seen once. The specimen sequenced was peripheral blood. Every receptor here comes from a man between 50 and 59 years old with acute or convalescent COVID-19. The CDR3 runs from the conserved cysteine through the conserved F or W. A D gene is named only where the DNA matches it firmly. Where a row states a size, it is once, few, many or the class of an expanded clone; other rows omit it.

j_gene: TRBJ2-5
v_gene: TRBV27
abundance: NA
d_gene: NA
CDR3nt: TGTGCCAGCAGTTTATCCCTGTTGTACCAAGAGACCCAGTACTTC
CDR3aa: CASSLSLLYQETQYF

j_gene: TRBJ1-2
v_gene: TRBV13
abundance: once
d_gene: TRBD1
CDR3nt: TGTGCCAGCAGCCCCCGGGACAGGGCTAACTATGGCTACACCTTC
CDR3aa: CASSPRDRANYGYTF

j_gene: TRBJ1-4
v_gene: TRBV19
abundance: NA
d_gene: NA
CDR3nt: TGTGCCAGTATCCGCTCACAGGGCCGGGGTAATGAAAAACTGTTTTTT
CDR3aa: CASIRSQGRGNEKLFF

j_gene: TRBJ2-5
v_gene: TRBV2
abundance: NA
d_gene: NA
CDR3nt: TGTGCCAGCAGTCCACAAGAGACCCAGTACTTC
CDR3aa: CASSPQETQYF

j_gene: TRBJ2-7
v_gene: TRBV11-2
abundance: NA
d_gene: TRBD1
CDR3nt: TGTGCCAGCAGCGGAGGGACAGGGGGCTCCTACGAGCAGTACTTC
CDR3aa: CASSGGTGGSYEQYF

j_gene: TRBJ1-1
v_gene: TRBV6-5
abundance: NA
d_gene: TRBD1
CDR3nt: TGTGCCAGCGACAAGGGACAGTCGAACACTGAAGCTTTCTTT
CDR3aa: CASDKGQSNTEAFF

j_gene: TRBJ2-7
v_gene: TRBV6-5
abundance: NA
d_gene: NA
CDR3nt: TGTGCCAGCAGTTACTCTCAGGGGACCCACGAGCAGTACTTC
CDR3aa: CASSYSQGTHEQYF

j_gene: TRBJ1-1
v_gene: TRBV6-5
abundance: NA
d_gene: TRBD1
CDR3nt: TGTGCCAGCAGCAGAGGGGGCGGGAAGAACACTGAAGCTTTCTTT
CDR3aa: CASSRGGGKNTEAFF

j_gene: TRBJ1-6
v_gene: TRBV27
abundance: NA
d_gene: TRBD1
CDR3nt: TGTGCCAGCAGTTTTTCGGGGACAGTAAATTCACCCCTCCACTTT
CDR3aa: CASSFSGTVNSPLHF

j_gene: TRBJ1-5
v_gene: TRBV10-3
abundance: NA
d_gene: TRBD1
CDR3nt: TGTGCCACCACAGGGGCAGTGGGTAATCAGCCCCAGCATTTT
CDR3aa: CATTGAVGNQPQHF

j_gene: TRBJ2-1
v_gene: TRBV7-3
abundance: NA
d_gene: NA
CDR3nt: TGTGCCAGCAGCTTAACCGGGGAGCAGTTCTTC
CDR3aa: CASSLTGEQFF

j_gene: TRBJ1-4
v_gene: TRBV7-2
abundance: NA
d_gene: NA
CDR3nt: TGTGCCAGCAGTTCACGGTCAACTAATGAAAAACTGTTTTTT
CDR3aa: CASSSRSTNEKLFF

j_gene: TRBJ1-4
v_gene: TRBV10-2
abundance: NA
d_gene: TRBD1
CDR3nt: TGCGCCAGCAGTGAGTCGAGACAGGGAGATGGCCCGTTTTTT
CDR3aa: CASSESRQGDGPFF

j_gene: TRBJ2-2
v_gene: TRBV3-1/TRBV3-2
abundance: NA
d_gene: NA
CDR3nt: TGTGCCAGCAGCCATAGTGCCTCGAACACCGGGGAGCTGTTTTTT
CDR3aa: CASSHSASNTGELFF

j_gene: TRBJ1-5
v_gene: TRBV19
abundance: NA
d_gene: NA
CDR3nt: TGTGCCAGTAGTATCTCGGGTTATAGCAATCAGCCCCAGCATTTT
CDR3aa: CASSISGYSNQPQHF

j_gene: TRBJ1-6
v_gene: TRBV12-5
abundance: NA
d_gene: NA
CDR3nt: TGTGCTAGTGGTTTGGTGGGGAGCTATAATTCACCCCTCCACTTT
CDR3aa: CASGLVGSYNSPLHF